The 7 T cell receptor beta chains in this list originate from one sample, sequenced in a study of blood T cell repertoires in COVID-19. Libraries were prepared by immunoSEQ multiplex PCR; TCRdb keeps only in-frame clonotypes and omits some of them. The sample lists around 230,000 clones, about nine tenths occurring once. The material sequenced was PBMCs or T cells enriched from blood (not recorded which). The receptors were sampled from a woman aged 25 to 39 who had recovered from COVID-19.

The V gene is TRBV15, the J gene TRBJ1-4; D ambiguous. Germline CDR1 LNHNV, CDR2 YYDKDF (reference sequence). V dropped 3 bases and J dropped 3 bases, with 8 bases sitting between them. This CDR3 region has 14 residues. CDR3 bases: TGTGCCACCAGCAGGCAGGCGCCTAATGAAAAACTGTTTTTT. Encoded protein: CATSRQAPNEKLFF. The entire variable domain, with the rest obtained from reference TRBV15 and TRBJ1-4, is as follows: DAMVIQNPRYQVTQFGKPVTLSCSQTLNHNVMYWYQQKSSQAPKLLFHYYDKDFNNEADTPDNFQSRRPNTSFCFLDIRSPGLGDTAMYLCATSRQAPNEKLFFGSGTQLSVL.

This chain connects TRBV4-2 to TRBJ2-5; D ambiguous. V was clipped by 5 bases and J by 5 bases, with 9 bases between them. The length of the CDR3 is 12 residues. Germline loops: CDR1 LGHNA, CDR2 YNFKEQ. The CDR3: CASSSSSETQYF. In DNA, the CDR3 is TGTGCCAGCAGCTCCTCGAGTGAGACCCAGTACTTC.

The rearrangement uses TRBV15 and TRBJ1-5, with a tentative D call TRBD1 (5 bases). V lost 5 bases and J 8 bases, leaving 10 bases between the germline ends. The CDR3 runs to 12 residues. Germline assignment: CDR1 LNHNV and CDR2 YYDKDF (reference sequence). The CDR3 loop reads CATSPRGKPQHF. DNA for the CDR3: TGTGCCACCAGCCCTCGGGGGAAGCCCCAGCATTTT.

The V and J genes are TRBV28 and TRBJ1-2, with 8 bases matching TRBD1. From germline, CDR1 is MDHEN and CDR2 SYDVKM. V trimming: 2 bases; J trimming: 12 bases; junction bases outside the gene matches: 8. CDR3 length equals 13 residues. CDR3 in amino acids: CASSLDGRGRNTF. The CDR3 coding sequence is TGTGCCAGCAGTTTAGATGGCAGGGGGCGCAACACCTTC.

The chain combines TRBV12-5 with TRBJ2-7; the D is unclear. V lost 1 base and J lost 4, with 5 bases in between. Germline values: CDR1 LGHNT, CDR2 FRNRAP. CDR3 length equals 12 residues. The chain's CDR3 is CASGLGAYEQYF. In nucleotides, the CDR3 is TGTGCTAGTGGTTTGGGAGCGTACGAGCAGTACTTC.

This clone was counted a few times. The chain employs TRBV2 and TRBJ1-1; D gene uncertain. This CDR3 has 11 residues. Germline assignment: CDR1 SNHLY and CDR2 FYNNEI. V was trimmed by 6 bases and J by 5 bases, leaving 7 bases between them. The CDR3 reads CASRVETEAFF. The CDR3, as DNA: TGTGCCAGCAGGGTAGAGACTGAAGCTTTCTTT.

The V call is TRBV6-4, the J call TRBJ1-3; unclear D gene. Trimming left V 7 bases short and J 0 bases short, with 13 bases between. CDR1 is MRHNA and CDR2 is SNTAGT in the germline V gene. The CDR3 runs 15 residues. The CDR3 DNA reads TGTGCCAGCACCACACGGGATTCCTCTGGAAACACCATATATTTT. Its protein product is CASTTRDSSGNTIYF.